The sequence of this T cell receptor (beta chain) was determined in a study of post-analysis software for immune sequencing data. Carried by the TCR beta cDNA libraries were unique molecular identifiers. TCRdb reprocessed the PCR reads with MiXCR, giving one entry per CDR3 protein. Found here are about 770,000 distinct CDR3 sequences, 46% of them singletons; the top ten hold 4% to 5%. General study points: A few TRBV segments (TRBV5-6, TRBV5-1 and TRBV20-1 among them) occurred more frequently in patients than in controls.

On this clonotype: Its antigen is undetermined.

Between the trimmed V and J ends, which lost 3 bases and 3 bases, there was a span of 13 bases. The CDR3 consists of 15 residues. Germline V gene lookup returns CDR1 LGHDT and CDR2 YNNKEL (reference sequence). V and J are TRBV3-1 and TRBJ2-3; maybe TRBD2 (6 bases). The receptor comes from a girl aged 5-17 years with multiple sclerosis. The sample consisted of blood. The DNA for the CDR3 is TGTGCCAGCAGCCAGAGACTAGGAGGGACAGATACGCAGTATTTT. Its translation: CASSQRLGGTDTQYF.